These 15 T cell receptor beta chains share one sample of origin, sequenced in a study of cytomegalovirus exposure and HLA in healthy donors. Some clones are missing from TCRdb's copy, which holds only in-frame ones; the method was immunoSEQ multiplex PCR. The repertoire holds tens of thousands of clones, with 95% as singletons. The material sequenced was PBMCs. The source is a young woman in good health and CMV-seronegative.

The chain links TRBV27 to TRBJ1-2; 8 bases agree with TRBD1. The CDR3 sequence is 17 residues long. CDR1 is MNHEY, CDR2 SMNVEV, per germline (reference sequence). V lost 4 bases, J lost 5 bases, and 15 bases stayed unmatched. The DNA for the CDR3 is TGTGCCAGCAGTTATGGCCGAGGGCAGGGGGCGGGGTATGGCTACACCTTC. Translating it yields CASSYGRGQGAGYGYTF.

The V gene is TRBV29-1, the J gene TRBJ2-3; no clear D. Per the germline V gene, CDR1 is SQVTM and CDR2 is ANQGSEA. V lost 6 bases, J lost 3 bases, and 19 bases lay in between. The CDR3 has 15 amino acids. The CDR3 DNA sequence: TGCAGCGTCCAAAGAGTGGTTAGCCAGACAGATACGCAGTATTTT. Protein sequence: CSVQRVVSQTDTQYF.

The chain is built from TRBV5-1 and TRBJ1-4, with TRBD1 as a possible D gene (5 bases). V shed 4 bases and J shed 1 base, with 11 bases lying between them. Looked up from germline, CDR1 is SGHRS and CDR2 is YFSETQ. This CDR3 spans 15 amino acids. The CDR3 is CASSDSVVTNEKLFF. CDR3 nucleotide sequence: TGCGCCAGCAGCGACAGCGTAGTAACTAATGAAAAACTGTTTTTT. The full variable domain, with the rest looked up from reference TRBV5-1 and TRBJ1-4, is KAGVTQTPRYLIKTRGQQVTLSCSPISGHRSVSWYQQTPGQGLQFLFEYFSETQRNKGNFPGRFSGRQFSNSRSEMNVSTLELGDSALYLCASSDSVVTNEKLFFGSGTQLSVL.

The chain employs TRBV28 and TRBJ2-7, with TRBD2 identical over 10 bases. J was trimmed by 2 bases and V by 5 bases; bases with no gene match: 3. In germline, CDR1 is MDHEN, CDR2 SYDVKM. This CDR3 contains 14 residues. The CDR3 bases are TGTGCCAGCAGTCGAGCGGGAGGGCCCTACGAGCAGTACTTC. Translating gives CASSRAGGPYEQYF. Combining the CDR3 with reference TRBV28 and TRBJ2-7 gives the whole variable domain DVKVTQSSRYLVKRTGEKVFLECVQDMDHENMFWYRQDPGLGLRLIYFSYDVKMKEKGDIPEGYSVSREKKERFSLILESASTNQTSMYLCASSRAGGPYEQYFGPGTRLTVT.

This clone was seen just once. The CDR3 protein is CASSQVGGAATEAFF. The CDR3 DNA sequence: TGCGCCAGCAGCCAAGTGGGGGGGGCTGCTACGGAAGCTTTCTTT. This rearrangement joins TRBV4-3 to TRBJ1-1; D is perhaps TRBD1 (6 bases). V lost 1 base to trimming and J lost 8 bases, with 17 bases between them. There are 15 residues in the CDR3. Germline V gene data show CDR1 as LGHNA and CDR2 as YSLEER.

The CDR3, as DNA: TGTGCCAGCAGCTTAGAGGGGGACAGGGCGCGCGTGGAGCAGTACTTC. Protein: CASSLEGDRARVEQYF. The chain employs TRBV7-2 and TRBJ2-7, with 9 bases aligning to TRBD1. Trimming took 1 base from V and 7 from J; bases not matched to a gene: 11. The CDR3 runs to 16 residues. Germline assignment: CDR1 SGHTA and CDR2 FQGNSA.

The rearrangement joins TRBV9 to TRBJ2-5, with TRBD1 matching over 7 bases. The CDR3 length is 16 residues. V lost 0 bases and J lost 1; bases outside the gene matches: 6. Germline V CDR1 and CDR2: SGDLS, YYNGEE. In nucleotides, the CDR3 is TGTGCCAGCAGCGTAGCGACAGGGAGTACCCAAGAGACCCAGTACTTC. Amino acid sequence: CASSVATGSTQETQYF.

The chain employs TRBV25-1 and TRBJ1-4, with D perhaps matching TRBD1 (6 bases). CDR1 is MGHDK, CDR2 SYGVNS, per germline. This CDR3 has 13 amino acids. V lost 8 bases and J 4 bases, leaving 11 bases between the germline ends. The CDR3 is CASLGAVNEKLFF. In DNA form, the CDR3 reads TGTGCCAGCCTGGGGGCAGTTAATGAAAAACTGTTTTTT.

The sample holds one count of this clone. The chain recombines TRBV29-1 with TRBJ1-2, with 11 nucleotides matching TRBD1. From germline, CDR1 is SQVTM and CDR2 ANQGSEA. J gave up 9 bases and V 1 base, and 10 bases lay outside the gene matches. The CDR3 covers 15 residues. The CDR3 region has the DNA TGCAGCGTTGAAGGTCCCCTTGGGACAGGGGGACGCTACACCTTC. Translating it yields CSVEGPLGTGGRYTF.

V and J are TRBV19 and TRBJ1-2, with 9 positions matching TRBD1. CDR3 length: 14 residues. CDR1 is LNHDA, CDR2 SQIVND, per germline (reference sequence). With 8 bases clipped from V and 4 bases from J, the junction kept 8 bases outside the gene matches. The chain's CDR3 is CASRDRALFYGYTF. The CDR3 bases are TGTGCCAGTCGGGACAGGGCCCTCTTCTATGGCTACACCTTC.

V and J are TRBV6-1 and TRBJ2-7, with 8 nucleotides matching TRBD1. This CDR3 has 15 amino acids. Germline values: CDR1 MNHNS, CDR2 SASEGT. Losses at the gene ends were 8 bases for V and 3 bases for J; bases not matched to a gene: 12. The CDR3 protein is CASGSGGSSYYEQYF. For the CDR3, the DNA is TGTGCCAGCGGTTCAGGGGGCTCCTCCTACTACGAGCAGTACTTC.

This chain joins TRBV28 and TRBJ1-2; 10 nucleotides match TRBD1. J gave up 6 bases and V 5 bases, and 12 bases lay outside the gene matches. Looked up from germline, CDR1 is MDHEN and CDR2 is SYDVKM. The CDR3 runs 16 residues. CDR3 region: CASSRGQGLSTNGYTF. The CDR3 DNA reads TGTGCCAGCAGTAGGGGACAGGGGCTAAGTACGAATGGCTACACCTTC.

The gene calls are TRBV27 and TRBJ2-1; TRBD2 matches 10 bases. The junction had 7 bases not matched to a gene; V was cut back by 6 bases and J by 5 bases. This CDR3 is built from 15 residues. Germline V gene lookup returns CDR1 MNHEY and CDR2 SMNVEV (reference sequence). CDR3 residues: CASRSGLASDNEQFF. CDR3 nucleotides: TGTGCCAGCAGGTCGGGACTAGCGTCAGACAATGAGCAGTTCTTC.

The chain uses TRBV5-1 and TRBJ2-2; 11 nucleotides agree with TRBD2. The CDR3 consists of 16 residues. The germline CDR1 and CDR2 sequences are SGHRS and YFSETQ. Trimming took 4 bases from V and 5 from J; bases not matched to a gene: 7. CDR3 in amino acids: CASSPALAGGTGELFF. CDR3 nucleotides: TGCGCCAGCAGCCCAGCTCTAGCGGGGGGAACCGGGGAGCTGTTTTTT.

The chain joins TRBV7-2 to TRBJ1-5; TRBD1 agrees at 8 bases. CDR3 size: 15 residues. V lost 1 base, J lost 1 base, and 0 bases stayed unmatched. Germline V gene sequence: CDR1 SGHTA, CDR2 FQGNSA. CDR3 amino acids: CASSLDRGSNQPQHF. CDR3 DNA: TGTGCCAGCAGCTTAGACAGGGGGAGCAATCAGCCCCAGCATTTT.